A single sample gave rise to the 26 T cell receptor beta chains below, sequenced in a study of blood T cell repertoires in COVID-19. The data were produced by immunoSEQ multiplex PCR, yet TCRdb's version contains in-frame clones alone and is incomplete. The sample contains more than 150,000 clones, about 90% of which appear only once. The sample taken for sequencing was PBMCs or T cells enriched from blood (not recorded which). The origin of the receptors is a woman aged 25 to 39 who had recovered from COVID-19.

The genes are TRBV7-2 and TRBJ2-1, with D possibly being TRBD2 (6 bases). With 5 bases removed from V and 1 base from J, the gap between germline ends came to 15 bases. This CDR3 contains 16 residues. Germline loops: CDR1 SGHTA, CDR2 FQGNSA. CDR3 nucleotide sequence: TGTGCCAGCAGCAAAGAGTGGACTACATCCTACAATGAGCAGTTCTTC. Amino acid sequence: CASSKEWTTSYNEQFF.

The genes are TRBV18 and TRBJ1-2, with 7 nucleotides matching TRBD1. This CDR3 has 16 amino acids. J was trimmed by 1 base and V by 5 bases; bases with no gene match: 10. The germline V gene encodes CDR1 KGHSH and CDR2 LQKENI. CDR3 in DNA: TGTGCCAGCTCAACAGACAGGGTCAAATTTAACTATGGCTACACCTTC. Protein sequence: CASSTDRVKFNYGYTF. The variable domain in full, with the rest retrieved from reference TRBV18 and TRBJ1-2, is NAGVMQNPRHLVRRRGQEARLRCSPMKGHSHVYWYRQLPEEGLKFMVYLQKENIIDESGMPKERFSAEFPKEGPSILRIQQVVRGDSAAYFCASSTDRVKFNYGYTFGSGTRLTVV.

The sample holds one count of this clone. The chain joins TRBV24-1 to TRBJ1-1; D remains ambiguous. This CDR3 comprises 13 residues. V lost 9 bases, J lost 2 bases, and 12 bases lay in between. CDR1 is KGHDR, CDR2 SFDVKD, per germline. CDR3 in amino acids: CATSSTENTEAFF. The CDR3 nucleotides are TGTGCCACCTCAAGTACAGAAAACACTGAAGCTTTCTTT.

This chain links TRBV11-3 with TRBJ2-7; 10 nucleotides match TRBD1. Germline V gene data show CDR1 as SGHNT and CDR2 as YENEEA. The trim removed 4 bases at V and 3 bases at J, leaving 6 bases unmatched. This CDR3 contains 15 residues. As DNA, the CDR3 is TGTGCCAGCAGCTCCCCGGGACAGGGGTACTACGAGCAGTACTTC. As protein: CASSSPGQGYYEQYF. Full variable domain (outside the CDR3, taken from reference TRBV11-3 and TRBJ2-7): EAGVVQSPRYKIIEKKQPVAFWCNPISGHNTLYWYLQNLGQGPELLIRYENEEAVDDSQLPKDRFSAERLKGVDSTLKIQPAELGDSAVYLCASSSPGQGYYEQYFGPGTRLTVT.

The chain uses TRBV10-3 and TRBJ1-4; 10 bases map to TRBD1. The V gene's germline CDR1 is ENHRY and CDR2 SYGVKD. This CDR3 spans 16 amino acids. V gave up 6 bases and J gave up 7 bases; unmatched junction bases: 11. In DNA form, the CDR3 reads TGTGCCATCAGGCCGGGACAGGGGATTCTCGGTGAAAAACTGTTTTTT. Translation gives CAIRPGQGILGEKLFF.

The genes are TRBV9 and TRBJ1-1; D might be TRBD1 (6 bases). The CDR3 covers 14 residues. In germline, CDR1 is SGDLS, CDR2 YYNGEE. V dropped 0 bases and J dropped 5 bases, with 11 bases sitting between them. The CDR3 spells CASSVAPGETEAFF. The CDR3 coding sequence is TGTGCCAGCAGCGTAGCTCCAGGGGAGACTGAAGCTTTCTTT.

In its sample, this clone was seen once. This chain joins TRBV12-3 or TRBV12-4 and TRBJ2-7; perhaps TRBD1 as D (6 bases). This CDR3 is built from 11 residues. V gave up 8 bases and J gave up 5 bases, with 10 bases separating them. The CDR3 DNA sequence: TGTGCCAGCTGTGGGGGCCACGAGCAGTACTTC. Its translation: CASCGGHEQYF.

The rearrangement links TRBV18 to TRBJ1-2; D remains unclear. V shed 3 bases and J shed 3 bases, with 11 bases lying between them. Germline-derived CDR1 and CDR2 are KGHSH and LQKENI. The CDR3 loop spans 14 amino acids. The CDR3 sequence is CASSPGADYYGYTF. The DNA for the CDR3 is TGTGCCAGCTCACCTGGAGCAGACTACTATGGCTACACCTTC. Combining the CDR3 with reference TRBV18 and TRBJ1-2 gives the whole variable domain NAGVMQNPRHLVRRRGQEARLRCSPMKGHSHVYWYRQLPEEGLKFMVYLQKENIIDESGMPKERFSAEFPKEGPSILRIQQVVRGDSAAYFCASSPGADYYGYTFGSGTRLTVV.

The chain employs TRBV12-3 or TRBV12-4 and TRBJ2-1; D perhaps matches TRBD1 (5 bases). This CDR3 spans 13 amino acids. Trimming stripped 0 bases from V and 8 bases from J, with 8 bases between. This chain's CDR3 is CASSLAQGYEQFF. The CDR3 DNA is TGTGCCAGCAGTTTAGCCCAGGGTTATGAGCAGTTCTTC.

The chain combines TRBV4-1 with TRBJ2-7, with 9 positions matching TRBD1. V lost 0 bases to trimming and J lost 3 bases; unmatched junction nucleotides: 6. The CDR3 loop spans 16 amino acids. CDR1 and CDR2 (germline): MGHRA, YSYEKL. The CDR3 DNA is TGCGCCAGCAGCCAAGATGGCGAGACAGGGGGCTACGAGCAGTACTTC. It specifies CASSQDGETGGYEQYF.

This chain joins TRBV13 and TRBJ1-1; 8 positions agree with TRBD1. This CDR3 contains 15 residues. The V gene end was trimmed by 8 bases and the J gene end by 2 bases; junction bases not matched to a gene: 10. The germline CDR1 and CDR2 sequences are PRHDT and FYEKMQ (reference sequence). The CDR3 is CASRREQGGNTEAFF. The CDR3 bases are TGTGCCAGCCGCCGGGAACAGGGGGGCAACACTGAAGCTTTCTTT.

In DNA form, the CDR3 reads TGTGCCAGCAGCGTCTCCCAGCGGGAGGGACCCTACAATGAGCAGTTCTTC. This encodes CASSVSQREGPYNEQFF. The J gene is TRBJ2-1, the V gene TRBV9, with 10 bases aligning to TRBD2. J lost 2 bases, V lost 2 bases, and 7 bases had no gene match. The germline V gene has CDR1 SGDLS and CDR2 YYNGEE. The CDR3 loop spans 17 amino acids.

The chain recombines TRBV7-3 with TRBJ1-1; TRBD1 agrees at 8 bases. Unmatched junction bases numbered 12, after V lost 5 bases and J lost 7 bases. The CDR3 contains 15 residues. Germline V CDR1 and CDR2: SGHTA, FQGTGA. In nucleotides, the CDR3 is TGTGCCAGCAGCCTCGACGGGACAGGCCACGATGAAGCTTTCTTT. This translates into CASSLDGTGHDEAFF.

The chain carries TRBV20-1 and TRBJ2-1; 12 bases agree with TRBD2. V shed 3 bases and J 6 bases; nucleotides not matched to a gene: 3. The CDR3 extends over 14 amino acids. Germline lookup yields CDR1 DFQATT and CDR2 SNEGSKA (reference sequence). The CDR3, as DNA: TGCAGTGCTAGTCTAGCGGGGGGGCCCAATGAGCAGTTCTTC. Protein sequence: CSASLAGGPNEQFF.

The V and J genes are TRBV7-9 and TRBJ2-5; D is perhaps TRBD1 (6 bases). The CDR3 is made up of 12 amino acids. Between the trimmed V and J ends, which lost 7 bases and 6 bases, there was a span of 12 bases. From germline, CDR1 is SEHNR and CDR2 FQNEAQ (reference sequence). The DNA of the CDR3 is TGTGCCAGCAACAGGGCTGGGCAGACCCAGTACTTC. Translation: CASNRAGQTQYF. Based on the CDR3 plus reference TRBV7-9 and TRBJ2-5, the full variable domain is DTGVSQNPRHKITKRGQNVTFRCDPISEHNRLYWYRQTLGQGPEFLTYFQNEAQLEKSRLLSDRFSAERPKGSFSTLEIQRTEQGDSAMYLCASNRAGQTQYFGPGTRLLVL.

The genes are TRBV19 and TRBJ2-3, with unresolved D. V gave up 1 base and J gave up 3 bases, with 8 bases separating them. The germline CDR1 and CDR2 sequences are LNHDA and SQIVND (reference sequence). CDR3 size: 14 residues. The CDR3 is CASSIGPQTDTQYF. CDR3 DNA sequence: TGTGCCAGTAGTATAGGCCCTCAGACAGATACGCAGTATTTT. The whole variable domain, remainder taken from reference TRBV19 and TRBJ2-3, is DGGITQSPKYLFRKEGQNVTLSCEQNLNHDAMYWYRQDPGQGLRLIYYSQIVNDFQKGDIAEGYSVSREKKESFPLTVTSAQKNPTAFYLCASSIGPQTDTQYFGPGTRLTVL.

This clone was seen only once. V usage is TRBV19 and J usage is TRBJ1-2; a weak D match, TRBD1 (5 bases). The CDR3 is 12 residues long. Trimming shortened V by 6 bases and J by 8 bases, and 13 bases separated the two germline ends. The V gene's germline CDR1 is LNHDA and CDR2 SQIVND (reference sequence). CDR3: CASSRGGDGYTF. CDR3 nucleotides: TGTGCCAGTAGCCGGGGGGGGGACGGCTACACCTTC.

J is TRBJ2-3 and V is TRBV11-3; no clear D. CDR3 length: 13 residues. The germline V and J ends were trimmed by 0 bases and 4 bases, with 5 bases remaining between them. The germline gives CDR1 SGHNT, CDR2 YENEEA. The CDR3 region has the DNA TGTGCCAGCAGCTTAGAGGTAGCAGATACGCAGTATTTT. This sequence encodes CASSLEVADTQYF.

The V and J genes are TRBV10-3 and TRBJ2-3; 7 bases map to TRBD2. The junction had 8 bases not matched to a gene; V was cut back by 6 bases and J by 2 bases. The CDR3 totals 15 residues. From germline, CDR1 is ENHRY and CDR2 SYGVKD. In DNA form, the CDR3 reads TGTGCCATCAGGCCGGGACTACTTTACACAGATACGCAGTATTTT. Translated: CAIRPGLLYTDTQYF.

J is TRBJ2-7 and V is TRBV3-1 (or the pseudogene TRBV3-2); 10 bases match TRBD2. The V segment lost 4 bases and the J segment 5 bases; nucleotides outside the gene matches: 5. Germline V lookup: CDR1 LGHDT, CDR2 YNNKEL (reference sequence). This CDR3 has 14 amino acids. CDR3: CASSRAGGPNEQYF. The DNA of the CDR3 is TGTGCCAGCAGCCGAGCGGGGGGGCCTAACGAGCAGTACTTC.

This chain connects TRBV7-9 to TRBJ2-7; D is perhaps TRBD2 (5 bases). CDR3 size: 15 residues. From germline, CDR1 is SEHNR and CDR2 FQNEAQ (reference sequence). V gave up 4 bases and J gave up 5 bases, with 18 bases separating them. The CDR3 loop reads CASSSLGEGSHEQYF. The CDR3 nucleotides are TGTGCCAGCAGCTCCCTTGGCGAGGGATCCCACGAGCAGTACTTC.

The chain links TRBV11-3 to TRBJ2-2, with D possibly TRBD1 on 5 matching bases. CDR1 is SGHNT and CDR2 is YENEEA in the germline V gene. This CDR3 is built from 14 residues. V was pared by 1 base and J by 7 bases, with 10 bases between. This chain's CDR3 is CASSLGRVGGELFF. The DNA for the CDR3 is TGTGCCAGCAGCTTAGGCAGGGTTGGCGGGGAGCTGTTTTTT.

The chain links TRBV4-3 to TRBJ2-3; 12 bases map to TRBD2. This CDR3 is built from 18 residues. Germline CDR1 and CDR2: LGHNA and YSLEER. The J segment lost 0 bases and the V segment lost 3 bases, leaving 7 bases of the junction unmatched. CDR3 loop: CASSHRLAGVRSTDTQYF. CDR3 nucleotide sequence: TGCGCCAGCAGCCACAGACTAGCGGGAGTTAGAAGCACAGATACGCAGTATTTT.

About this clone itself: The same CDR3 also results from other DNA sequences found in this sample. The chain carries TRBV4-3 and TRBJ2-5; 7 nucleotides align to TRBD2. The CDR3 runs to 14 residues. The V gene end was trimmed by 0 bases and the J gene end by 5 bases; junction bases not matched to a gene: 3. Per germline, CDR1 LGHNA and CDR2 YSLEER. This chain's CDR3 is CASSQDVSGETQYF. The CDR3 DNA reads TGCGCCAGCAGCCAAGATGTTAGCGGGGAGACCCAGTACTTC.

The chain recombines TRBV21-1 with TRBJ2-2; TRBD2 is taken as the D call from the table, unchecked against the DNA. TRBV21-1 is a documented pseudogene. CDR3 size: 15 residues. The CDR3 DNA sequence: TGTGCCAGCCCCCTAGCGGGAGGGCCCCACGGGGAGCTGTTTTTT. It is translated as CASPLAGGPHGELFF.

This rearrangement joins TRBV4-2 to TRBJ2-3, with D perhaps TRBD1 (5 bases). The CDR3 is made up of 14 amino acids. V lost 1 base and J 1 base, leaving 6 bases between the germline ends. CDR1 and CDR2 from the germline V gene are LGHNA and YNFKEQ. CDR3 coding DNA: TGTGCCAGCAGCCAAGTCAGGGGCACAGATACGCAGTATTTT. It is translated as CASSQVRGTDTQYF.